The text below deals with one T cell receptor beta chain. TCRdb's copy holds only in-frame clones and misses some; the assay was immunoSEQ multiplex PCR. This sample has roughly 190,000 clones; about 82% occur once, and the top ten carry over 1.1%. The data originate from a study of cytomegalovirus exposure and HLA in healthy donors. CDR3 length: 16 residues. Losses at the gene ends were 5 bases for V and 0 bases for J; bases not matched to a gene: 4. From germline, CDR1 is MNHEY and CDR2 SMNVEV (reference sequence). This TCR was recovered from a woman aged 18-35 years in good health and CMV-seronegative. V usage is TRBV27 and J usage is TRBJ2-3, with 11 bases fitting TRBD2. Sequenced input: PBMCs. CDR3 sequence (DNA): TGTGCCAGCAGTCACCGGACTAGCGGGAGCACAGATACGCAGTATTTT. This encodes CASSHRTSGSTDTQYF.